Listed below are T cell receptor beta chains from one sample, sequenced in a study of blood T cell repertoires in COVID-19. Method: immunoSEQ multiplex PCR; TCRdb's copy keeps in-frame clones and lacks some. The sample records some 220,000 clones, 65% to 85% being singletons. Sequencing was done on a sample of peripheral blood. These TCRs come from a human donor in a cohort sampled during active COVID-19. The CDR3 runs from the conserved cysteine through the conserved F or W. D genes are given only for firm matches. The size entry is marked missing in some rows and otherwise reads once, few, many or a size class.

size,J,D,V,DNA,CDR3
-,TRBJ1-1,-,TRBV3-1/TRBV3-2,TGTGCCAGCAGCCAAGGAATGAGGTCCGGGGACACTGAAGCTTTCTTT,CASSQGMRSGDTEAFF
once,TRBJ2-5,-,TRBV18,TGTGCCAGCTCCCCGGACCGCCGGGGGGAGACCCAGTACTTC,CASSPDRRGETQYF
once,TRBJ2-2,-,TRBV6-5,TGTGCCAGCAGTCGGAGTCGGAACACCGGGGAGCTGTTTTTT,CASSRSRNTGELFF
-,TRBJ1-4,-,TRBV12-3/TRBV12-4,TGTGCCAGCAGTTTAGTTTTCCCATTCGGACTGTTTTTT,CASSLVFPFGLFF
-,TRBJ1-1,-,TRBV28,TGTGCCAGCAGTTTCCCCGGTAGAGGCACTGAAGCTTTCTTT,CASSFPGRGTEAFF
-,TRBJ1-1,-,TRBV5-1,TGCGCCAGCAGCTCAGGAGGGGAGACCACTGAAGCTTTCTTT,CASSSGGETTEAFF
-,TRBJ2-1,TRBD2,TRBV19,TGTGCCAGTAGTATTACTAGCGGGGATTTCTACAATGAGCAGTTCTTC,CASSITSGDFYNEQFF
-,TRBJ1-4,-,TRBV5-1,TGCGCCAGCAGCTTGGGCAGGGTGGACGAAAAACTGTTTTTT,CASSLGRVDEKLFF
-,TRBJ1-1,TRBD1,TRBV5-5,TGTGCCAGCAGCTTGTGGCAGGGGGCAAGGAACACTGAAGCTTTCTTT,CASSLWQGARNTEAFF
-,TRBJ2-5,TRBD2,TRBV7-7,TGTGCTAGCAGCTCGACCGGGACTAGCAGAGAGACCCAGTACTTC,CASSSTGTSRETQYF
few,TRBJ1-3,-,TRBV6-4,TGTGCCAGCAGTGACTCGCAGGGGCTTTCTGGAAACACCATATATTTT,CASSDSQGLSGNTIYF
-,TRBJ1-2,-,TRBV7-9,TGTGCCAGCAGACGGGACACAACCAACTATGGCTACACCTTC,CASRRDTTNYGYTF
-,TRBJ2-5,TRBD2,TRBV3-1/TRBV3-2,TGTGCCAGCAGCCAAGATTTGGAAGCGGGGGGTCGAGAGACCCAGTACTTC,CASSQDLEAGGRETQYF
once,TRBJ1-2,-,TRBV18,TGTGCCAGCTCACCACTCAGGGAGGGCTATGGCTACACCTTC,CASSPLREGYGYTF
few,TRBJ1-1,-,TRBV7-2,TGTGCCAGCAGCTTAGTCCAGACTCCGAACACTGAAGCTTTCTTT,CASSLVQTPNTEAFF
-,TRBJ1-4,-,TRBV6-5,TGTGCCAGCAAAACAGACTACTATTCTAATGAAAAACTGTTTTTT,CASKTDYYSNEKLFF
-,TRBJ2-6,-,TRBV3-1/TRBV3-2,TGTGCCAGCAGCCAATTACCCGACAGGGCCAACGTCCTGACTTTC,CASSQLPDRANVLTF
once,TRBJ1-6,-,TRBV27,TGTGCCAGCAGTTTTACACAGGCATATAATTCACCCCTCCACTTT,CASSFTQAYNSPLHF
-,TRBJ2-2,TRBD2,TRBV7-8,TGTGCCAGCAGCTGGGGGACTACGAACACCGGGGAGCTGTTTTTT,CASSWGTTNTGELFF
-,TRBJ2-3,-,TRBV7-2,TGTGCCAGCAGCCTTATAACAGATACGCAGTATTTT,CASSLITDTQYF
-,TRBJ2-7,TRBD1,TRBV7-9,TGTGCCAGCAGCGCAGGACAGGGGAGAGAGCAGTACTTC,CASSAGQGREQYF
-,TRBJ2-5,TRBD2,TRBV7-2,TGTGCCAGCAGCGAGACTAGCGGGGGGGCGAGGGAGACCCAGTACTTC,CASSETSGGARETQYF